A selection of T cell receptor beta chains follows, all from one sample in a study of human versus mouse CDR3 diversity and MHC coevolution. The protocol was immunoSEQ multiplex PCR, while the TCRdb copy is restricted to in-frame clones and leaves out a portion. The table shows approximately 81,000 clones, with just under 95% occurring only once. Sequenced sample: naive CD4+ T cells from blood. Receptors were obtained from a person between 25 and 69 years old in good health. The CDR3 runs from the conserved cysteine through the conserved F or W. Fields, in order: CDR3 length, clone size, J gene, D gene, V gene, CDR3 protein, CDR3 DNA. A D gene is named only where the DNA matches it firmly. Clone size is given for some rows only: seen once, a few or many times, or a class if the clone is expanded.

15 . TRBJ1-5 . TRBV7-6 CASSLSGGVNQPQHF TGTGCCAGCAGCTTATCTGGCGGCGTCAATCAGCCCCAGCATTTT
15 . TRBJ2-2 . TRBV15 CATSRLGTNTGELFF TGTGCCACCAGCAGACTAGGTACGAACACCGGGGAGCTGTTTTTT
14 . TRBJ2-5 . TRBV5-1 CASSLVGSGETQYF TGCGCCAGCAGCTTGGTCGGGTCTGGCGAGACCCAGTACTTC
15 . TRBJ1-3 . TRBV6-5 CASSTNRVSGNTIYF TGTGCCAGCAGTACAAACAGGGTCTCTGGAAACACCATATATTTT
15 . TRBJ2-3 . TRBV6-4 CASRATVKSTDTQYF TGTGCCAGCAGGGCCACAGTAAAAAGCACAGATACGCAGTATTTT
15 . TRBJ2-7 TRBD1 TRBV7-2 CASSHRTGSTYEQYF TGTGCCAGCAGTCACAGGACAGGTTCGACCTACGAGCAGTACTTC
11 . TRBJ1-2 . TRBV6-5 CASSPGRGYTF TGTGCCAGCAGCCCAGGGCGGGGCTACACCTTC
12 . TRBJ2-4 TRBD1 TRBV19 CATSGQGAIQYF TGTGCCACCTCGGGACAGGGGGCTATTCAGTACTTC
17 once TRBJ2-1 . TRBV4-1 CASSQGRGGVAYNEQFF TGCGCCAGCAGCCAAGGAAGAGGAGGGGTGGCCTACAATGAGCAGTTCTTC
12 . TRBJ1-2 . TRBV5-6 CASSPSGRRYTF TGTGCCAGCAGCCCTTCGGGGAGACGCTACACCTTC
15 . TRBJ2-7 TRBD2 TRBV19 CASSPPGGGAYEQYF TGTGCCAGTAGTCCCCCGGGAGGGGGAGCCTACGAGCAGTACTTC
13 . TRBJ2-7 . TRBV6-1 CASSELRSYEQYF TGTGCCAGCAGTGAACTCAGATCCTACGAGCAGTACTTC
13 . TRBJ1-1 . TRBV11-2 CASSLMLDSEAFF TGTGCCAGCAGCTTAATGCTGGACAGTGAAGCTTTCTTT
16 . TRBJ2-7 TRBD1 TRBV18 CASSPQATGSGYEQYF TGTGCCAGCTCACCACAGGCGACAGGGAGTGGATACGAGCAGTACTTC
15 . TRBJ1-1 . TRBV7-8 CASSLAPGRDTEAFF TGTGCCAGCAGCTTAGCCCCGGGTAGAGACACTGAAGCTTTCTTT
18 . TRBJ2-3 TRBD2 TRBV4-3 CASSQAWRASGRMDTQYF TGCGCCAGCAGCCAAGCCTGGCGGGCTAGCGGGAGAATGGATACGCAGTATTTT
15 . TRBJ2-7 TRBD1 TRBV6-1 CASQGPGQGSYEQYF TGTGCCAGCCAAGGGCCGGGACAGGGGTCCTACGAGCAGTACTTC
16 . TRBJ1-5 . TRBV21-1 CASSKIAGLHNQPQHF TGTGCCAGCAGCAAAATCGCGGGACTCCACAATCAGCCCCAGCATTTT
15 . TRBJ1-1 TRBD1 TRBV9 CASSVEQGVNTEAFF TGTGCCAGCAGCGTAGAACAGGGGGTGAACACTGAAGCTTTCTTT
16 . TRBJ2-7 TRBD1 TRBV7-9 CASSPRPTGLSYEQYF TGTGCCAGCAGCCCTCGTCCGACAGGGCTCTCCTACGAGCAGTACTTC
14 . TRBJ1-1 TRBD1 TRBV6-5 CASSSGTGTTEAFF TGTGCCAGCAGTTCCGGGACAGGGACCACTGAAGCTTTCTTT
15 once TRBJ2-7 TRBD1 TRBV4-1 CASSQPNRGLREQYF TGCGCCAGCAGCCAACCGAACAGGGGGCTGCGCGAGCAGTACTTC
17 . TRBJ2-3 TRBD1 TRBV12-5 CASGLATGSPSTDTQYF TGTGCTAGTGGTTTGGCGACAGGGTCGCCTAGCACAGATACGCAGTATTTT
17 once TRBJ2-2 TRBD1 TRBV5-4 CASSKDSGTGGTGELFF TGTGCCAGCAGCAAAGACTCCGGGACAGGGGGAACCGGGGAGCTGTTTTTT
14 . TRBJ1-4 . TRBV7-2 CASSLRATNEKLFF TGTGCCAGCAGCTTACGAGCAACTAATGAAAAACTGTTTTTT
15 . TRBJ2-1 TRBD2 TRBV11-3 CASSLEGGPVNEQFF TGTGCCAGCAGCTTAGAGGGAGGGCCGGTCAATGAGCAGTTCTTC
15 . TRBJ1-1 TRBD1 TRBV19 CAIRDRGIRDTEVFF TGTGCCATCCGGGACAGGGGTATTCGGGACACTGAAGTTTTCTTT
13 . TRBJ2-5 . TRBV18 CASSLGQQETQYF TGTGCCAGCTCACTAGGACAGCAAGAGACCCAGTACTTC
15 . TRBJ1-2 TRBD1 TRBV19 CASTNSRAGGYGYTF TGTGCCAGTACCAACAGTCGGGCAGGGGGCTATGGCTACACCTTC
20 . TRBJ2-3 TRBD2 TRBV4-2 CASSQGGGASGRTSTDTQYF TGTGCCAGCAGCCAAGGTGGTGGAGCTAGCGGGAGGACTTCCACAGATACGCAGTATTTT
17 . TRBJ2-7 . TRBV9 CASSVGNQGLGDYEQYF TGTGCCAGCAGCGTAGGGAATCAGGGCCTAGGGGACTACGAGCAGTACTTC
14 . TRBJ1-4 . TRBV19 CASSIRGINEKLFF TGTGCCAGTAGTATCCGGGGAATTAATGAAAAACTGTTTTTT
16 once TRBJ2-7 TRBD2 TRBV29-1 CSVGGLAGGHTYEQYF TGCAGCGTTGGGGGGCTAGCGGGAGGACACACTTACGAGCAGTACTTC
18 . TRBJ2-3 TRBD2 TRBV19 CASSRGLAGLGSTDTQYF TGTGCCAGTAGTAGGGGACTAGCGGGATTGGGTAGCACAGATACGCAGTATTTT
15 . TRBJ2-7 TRBD2 TRBV5-1 CASSLGGSLVYEQYF TGCGCCAGCAGCTTGGGCGGGAGTCTTGTCTACGAGCAGTACTTC
15 . TRBJ2-1 TRBD2 TRBV19 CASSGTGGRYNEQFF TGTGCCAGTAGCGGGACGGGAGGTCGGTACAATGAGCAGTTCTTC
10 . TRBJ2-3 . TRBV30 CSGSTDTQYF TGTAGCGGAAGCACAGATACGCAGTATTTT
15 . TRBJ2-1 . TRBV7-8 CASSLGGIIGNEQFF TGTGCCAGCAGCTTAGGCGGTATTATCGGCAATGAGCAGTTCTTC
16 . TRBJ2-5 . TRBV19 CASSSPNPGERETQYF TGTGCCAGTAGTTCCCCCAACCCAGGGGAACGAGAGACCCAGTACTTC
15 once TRBJ2-3 TRBD2 TRBV5-6 CASSLGAGGTDTQYF TGTGCCAGCAGCTTAGGGGCGGGGGGCACAGATACGCAGTATTTT
13 . TRBJ1-2 . TRBV6-5 CASSRQVAGGYTF TGTGCCAGCAGTCGACAGGTGGCGGGTGGCTACACCTTC
17 . TRBJ1-4 . TRBV7-2 CASSLGVQSTRNEKLFF TGTGCCAGCAGCTTAGGGGTTCAGAGCACTAGGAATGAAAAACTGTTTTTT
14 . TRBJ1-2 TRBD1 TRBV9 CASSPLQGASGYTF TGTGCCAGCAGCCCACTACAGGGGGCGAGTGGCTACACCTTC
14 . TRBJ1-2 TRBD1 TRBV6-1 CASSEAGTGDGYTF TGTGCCAGCAGTGAGGCCGGGACAGGAGATGGCTACACCTTC
13 . TRBJ1-2 TRBD1 TRBV2 CASSEGQGYGYTF TGTGCCAGCAGTGAGGGACAGGGCTATGGCTACACCTTC
17 . TRBJ2-7 . TRBV11-1 CASSARRGGFPSFEQYF TGTGCCAGCAGCGCCCGAAGGGGGGGCTTCCCCTCTTTCGAGCAGTACTTC
15 . TRBJ1-1 . TRBV19 CASSRKRGPETEAFF TGTGCCAGTAGTCGCAAAAGGGGTCCCGAGACTGAAGCTTTCTTT
11 . TRBJ1-2 TRBD1 TRBV28 CASSTGWGYTF TGTGCCAGCTCGACAGGGTGGGGCTACACCTTC
13 . TRBJ2-1 . TRBV4-1 CASSQVRYNEQFF TGCGCCAGCAGCCAAGTACGGTACAATGAGCAGTTCTTC
15 few TRBJ1-2 TRBD1 TRBV19 CASSINGQGAGGYTF TGTGCCAGTAGTATAAACGGACAGGGGGCCGGTGGCTACACCTTC
14 few TRBJ2-7 TRBD1 TRBV18 CASSPGQGAQEQYF TGTGCCAGCTCCCCCGGACAGGGGGCGCAGGAGCAGTACTTC
14 . TRBJ2-1 TRBD1 TRBV7-2 CASTRTGGYNEQFF TGTGCCAGCACTCGGACAGGGGGTTACAATGAGCAGTTCTTC
15 . TRBJ2-1 TRBD2 TRBV27 CASTPSGGALNEQFF TGTGCCAGCACTCCGAGCGGGGGGGCTCTTAATGAGCAGTTCTTC
15 . TRBJ1-2 TRBD1 TRBV19 CASSPAGQGGSGYTF TGTGCCAGTAGTCCGGCCGGACAGGGAGGTTCTGGCTACACCTTC
13 . TRBJ1-1 . TRBV6-5 CASSKQENTEAFF TGTGCCAGCAGTAAACAAGAGAACACTGAAGCTTTCTTT
18 . TRBJ2-7 TRBD2 TRBV19 CASSIVRLAGGGVYEQYF TGTGCCAGTAGTATCGTCCGACTAGCGGGAGGAGGTGTCTACGAGCAGTACTTC
15 . TRBJ1-5 . TRBV9 CASSVDFRATQPQHF TGTGCCAGCAGCGTAGATTTCAGGGCTACTCAGCCCCAGCATTTT
14 . TRBJ1-2 . TRBV7-3 CASSLDRNNYGYTF TGTGCCAGCAGCTTGGACAGAAATAACTATGGCTACACCTTC
15 . TRBJ1-1 . TRBV5-1 CASSLLQGGNTEAFF TGCGCCAGCAGCCTACTTCAGGGCGGTAACACTGAAGCTTTCTTT